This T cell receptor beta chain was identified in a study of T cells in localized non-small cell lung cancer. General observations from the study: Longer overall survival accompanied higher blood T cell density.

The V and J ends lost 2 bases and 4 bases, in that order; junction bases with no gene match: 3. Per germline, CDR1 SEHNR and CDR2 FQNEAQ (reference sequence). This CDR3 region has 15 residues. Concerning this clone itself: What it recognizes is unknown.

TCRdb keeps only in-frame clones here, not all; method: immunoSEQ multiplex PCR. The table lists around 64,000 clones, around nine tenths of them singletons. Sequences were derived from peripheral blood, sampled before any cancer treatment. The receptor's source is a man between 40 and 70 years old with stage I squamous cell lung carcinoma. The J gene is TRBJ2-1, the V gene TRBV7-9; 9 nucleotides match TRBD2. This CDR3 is CASSLLAGSYNEQFF. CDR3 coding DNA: TGTGCCAGCAGCTTACTAGCGGGGTCGTACAATGAGCAGTTCTTC.